These 9 T cell receptor beta chains came from one sample sequenced in a study of shared clonotypes between healthy human individuals. Repertoires were generated with immunoSEQ multiplex PCR, while TCRdb's copy carries only in-frame clones and drops some. The data show about 2.5 million clones, with roughly 92% seen just once and around 0.38% held by the top ten. The sequenced sample consisted of naive CD4+ T cells from PBMCs. Subset indicated: CD45RA+ positively selected. Every receptor here comes from a man aged 18 to 29 in good health. Some clones in this sample may be carry-over from other donors' samples.

In DNA form, the CDR3 reads TGCGCCAGCAGCCAAGCGGGCCTAGCGGGGACCAATGAGCAGTTCTTC. This codes for CASSQAGLAGTNEQFF. The chain employs TRBV4-1 and TRBJ2-1; TRBD2 agrees at 9 bases. There are 16 residues in the CDR3. The J segment lost 6 bases and the V segment lost 1 base, leaving 7 bases of the junction unmatched. Germline V gene data show CDR1 as MGHRA and CDR2 as YSYEKL.

The chain has TRBV4-1 and TRBJ2-3, with D perhaps matching TRBD1 (6 bases). Germline-derived CDR1 and CDR2 are MGHRA and YSYEKL. CDR3 length: 14 residues. Trimming took off 8 bases at V and 11 bases at J, with 23 bases between the two ends. DNA for the CDR3: TGCGCCAGCCAAGGGACACCCGGTTCCGCATGGCAGTATTTT. Residues: CASQGTPGSAWQYF.

The genes are TRBV9 and TRBJ2-2; D is uncertain. The CDR3 is 15 residues long. Germline lookup yields CDR1 SGDLS and CDR2 YYNGEE. Trimming removed 4 bases from V and 8 bases from J, with 18 bases in between. CDR3 sequence: CASSPHGVSVGELFF. The DNA of the CDR3 is TGTGCCAGCAGCCCACACGGAGTTTCTGTAGGGGAGCTGTTTTTT. The variable domain in full, completed from reference TRBV9 and TRBJ2-2, reads DSGVTQTPKHLITATGQRVTLRCSPRSGDLSVYWYQQSLDQGLQFLIQYYNGEERAKGNILERFSAQQFPDLHSELNLSSLELGDSALYFCASSPHGVSVGELFFGEGSRLTVL.

This chain links TRBV15 with TRBJ2-7; 7 bases are shared with TRBD1. V was pared by 1 base and J by 0 bases, with 3 bases of the junction left unmatched. CDR1 and CDR2 (germline): LNHNV, YYDKDF (reference sequence). The CDR3 loop spans 15 amino acids. CDR3 nucleotide sequence: TGTGCCACCAGCAGAGGCCGGACAGGCTCCTACGAGCAGTACTTC. Encoded protein: CATSRGRTGSYEQYF. The whole variable domain, remainder taken from reference TRBV15 and TRBJ2-7, is DAMVIQNPRYQVTQFGKPVTLSCSQTLNHNVMYWYQQKSSQAPKLLFHYYDKDFNNEADTPDNFQSRRPNTSFCFLDIRSPGLGDTAMYLCATSRGRTGSYEQYFGPGTRLTVT.

The V and J genes are TRBV5-8 and TRBJ2-3, with 13 bases that match TRBD2. CDR1 is SGHTS and CDR2 is YDEGEE in the germline V gene. V dropped 4 bases and J dropped 4; count of bases not matched to a gene: 6. The length of the CDR3 is 16 residues. CDR3 residues: CASSLRTSGSPDTQYF. Here the CDR3 DNA reads TGTGCCAGCAGCCTTCGGACTAGCGGGAGCCCAGATACGCAGTATTTT.

The V call is TRBV15, the J call TRBJ2-3, with D possibly TRBD1 on 5 matching bases. The V end was cut by 8 bases, the J end by 2 bases, with 8 bases between. The CDR3 has 12 residues. CDR1 is LNHNV and CDR2 is YYDKDF in the germline V gene (reference sequence). The CDR3 DNA reads as TGTGCCACCTGGGGCTCCACAGATACGCAGTATTTT. It codes for CATWGSTDTQYF. The full variable domain, with the rest looked up from reference TRBV15 and TRBJ2-3, is DAMVIQNPRYQVTQFGKPVTLSCSQTLNHNVMYWYQQKSSQAPKLLFHYYDKDFNNEADTPDNFQSRRPNTSFCFLDIRSPGLGDTAMYLCATWGSTDTQYFGPGTRLTVL.

The V call is TRBV27, the J call TRBJ2-2; D possibly corresponds to TRBD2 (6 bases). Trimming removed 9 bases at V and 4 bases at J, with 15 bases between. The germline gives CDR1 MNHEY, CDR2 SMNVEV (reference sequence). The CDR3 runs 14 residues. CDR3 sequence (DNA): TGTGCCAGTGGCCCGTCGGGAGTCACCGGGGAGCTGTTTTTT. Protein sequence: CASGPSGVTGELFF.

The rearrangement uses TRBV5-1 and TRBJ1-4; D not resolved. Per the germline V gene, CDR1 is SGHRS and CDR2 is YFSETQ. The CDR3 runs to 15 residues. V was pared by 4 bases and J by 8 bases, with 18 bases between. CDR3 sequence: CASSPGSSTGEKLFF. In nucleotides, the CDR3 is TGCGCCAGCAGCCCCGGTTCGAGCACGGGGGAAAAACTGTTTTTT.

This clone came up once. CDR3 sequence reads: CASSFRGGEQFF. The CDR3 region has the DNA TGTGCCAGCAGTTTCAGGGGCGGGGAGCAGTTCTTC. The V and J genes are TRBV27 and TRBJ2-1; tentatively, D is TRBD1 (6 bases). This CDR3 is built from 12 residues. Germline lookup yields CDR1 MNHEY and CDR2 SMNVEV (reference sequence). V dropped 3 bases and J dropped 10 bases, with 10 bases sitting between them.